This note documents a single T cell receptor (beta chain) sequence. Its antigen specificity is not known. Base qualities were left out, and no much larger clone turns up one base away. According to the germline V gene, CDR1 reads SGHRS and CDR2 reads YFSETQ. The CDR3 measures 11 amino acids from cysteine to phenylalanine. The only DNA kept is the CDR3, 33 bases in frame from the first base. Trimming takes 8 bases off V and 6 bases off J; junction bases not matched to a gene: 3. TCRbeta CDR3 regions were amplified from genomic DNA using the immunoSEQ Assay, a bias-controlled multiplex PCR. Per the authors' processing: Within the assay, amplification of reference gene primers was used to estimate how many nucleated cells each sample contained. To quantify the absolute abundance of each unique TCRbeta CDR3 rearrangement, sequence reads were collapsed and filtered. For each sample, productive Simpson clonality was calculated by taking the square root of Simpson's diversity index across productive rearrangements. TCRdb stores this immuneACCESS table with in-frame sequences only. Part of the clones is absent; in the studies checked, under half of the shortfall reflects unresolved V genes, and no reason is known for the rest. That table supplies the V and J calls and clone size; D and trimming were determined from the DNA. The table for this sample lists 410,000 or so clones; 89% of them were counted only once. Together, the top ten hold approximately 1.5% of the sample.

One collaborating source in Seattle enrolled patients during active infection and followed them longitudinally through the course of disease. The collaborating institutions used their own protocols to collect whole blood in K2EDTA tubes. For TCRbeta analysis, collaborator samples were shipped as frozen whole blood, as isolated PBMCs, or as DNA extracted from either sample type. This record belongs to a study of blood T cell repertoires in COVID-19 (dated by TCRdb to the early 2020s). Study-level background: Samples covering the acute and convalescent phases of COVID-19 were provided by collaborators in the United States, Italy and Spain. Where HLA class I and class II types were available, the types were taken from metadata supplied by the sample provider, not from assay-based typing. The samples were drawn from the first 160 participants of the ongoing ImmuneRACE study and from some 1,300 subjects provided by 6 global collaborators. The prospective study material was composed of cDNA or gDNA derived from T cells, B-cell-depleted T cells, or PBMCs. A freely available public database, intended as a resource for researchers studying the immune response to SARS-CoV-2, is where the repertoires were released. Sample metadata almost always included a de-identified subject ID, COVID-19 status, age in years and sex. Deeply sampled blood TCRbeta repertoires from subjects exposed to, actively infected with, or recovered from COVID-19 were included in the dataset.

Summary of the overall study and its limitations: The amount of clinical and demographic metadata varied by source and participant and was provided uncurated.

Source material: peripheral blood. This sequence originates from a middle-aged woman with COVID-19, enrolled during active disease. The V gene is TRBV5-1 and the J gene is TRBJ1-2; 8 bases in the junction line up with TRBD1. The CDR3 reads as follows: CARTTGDGYTF. DNA sequence: TGCGCCAGGACGACAGGGGATGGCTACACCTTC.